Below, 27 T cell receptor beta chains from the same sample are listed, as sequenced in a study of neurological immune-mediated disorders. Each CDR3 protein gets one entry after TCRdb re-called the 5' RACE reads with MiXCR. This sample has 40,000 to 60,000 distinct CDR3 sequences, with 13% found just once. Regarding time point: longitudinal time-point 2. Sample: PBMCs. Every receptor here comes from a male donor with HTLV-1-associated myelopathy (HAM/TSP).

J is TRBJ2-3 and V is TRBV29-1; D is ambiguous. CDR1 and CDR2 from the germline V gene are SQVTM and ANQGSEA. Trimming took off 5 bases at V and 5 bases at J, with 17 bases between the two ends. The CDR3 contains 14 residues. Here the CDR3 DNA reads TGCAGCGTTAAACATGGTGCTTATATAGATACGCAGTATTTT. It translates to CSVKHGAYIDTQYF.

CDR3: CASSLDPSRELFF. For the CDR3, the DNA is TGTGCCAGCAGCTTAGATCCAAGCCGGGAGCTGTTTTTT. V and J are TRBV11-2 and TRBJ2-2, with unresolved D. Trimming took off 0 bases at V and 9 bases at J, with 8 bases between the two ends. The germline CDR1 and CDR2 sequences are SGHAT and FQNNGV. This CDR3 spans 13 amino acids.

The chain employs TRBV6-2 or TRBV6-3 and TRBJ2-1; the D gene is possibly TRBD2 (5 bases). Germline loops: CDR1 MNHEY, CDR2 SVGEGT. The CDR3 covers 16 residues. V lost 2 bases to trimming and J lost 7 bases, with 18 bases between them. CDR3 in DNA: TGTGCCAGCAGTTACGCCCGGGGTTGGTTTGCTAATGAGCAGTTCTTC. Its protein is CASSYARGWFANEQFF.

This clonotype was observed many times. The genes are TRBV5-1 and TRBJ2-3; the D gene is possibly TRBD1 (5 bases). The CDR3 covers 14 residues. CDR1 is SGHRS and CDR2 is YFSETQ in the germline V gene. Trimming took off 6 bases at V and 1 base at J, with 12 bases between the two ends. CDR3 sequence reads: CASKPETGTDTQYF. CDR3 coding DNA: TGCGCCAGCAAGCCGGAGACAGGCACAGATACGCAGTATTTT.

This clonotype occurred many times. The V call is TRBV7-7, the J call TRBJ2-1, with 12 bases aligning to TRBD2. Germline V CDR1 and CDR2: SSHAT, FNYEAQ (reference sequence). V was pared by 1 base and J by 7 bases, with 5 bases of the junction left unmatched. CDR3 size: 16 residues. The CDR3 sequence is CASSLDPSGGANEQFF. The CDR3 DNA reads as TGTGCCAGCAGCTTAGATCCTAGCGGGGGGGCAAATGAGCAGTTCTTC.

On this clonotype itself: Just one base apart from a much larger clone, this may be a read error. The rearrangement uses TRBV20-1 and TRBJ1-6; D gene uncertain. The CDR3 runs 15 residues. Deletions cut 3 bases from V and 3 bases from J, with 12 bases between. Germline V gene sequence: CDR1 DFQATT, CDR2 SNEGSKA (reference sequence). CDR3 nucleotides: TGCAGTGCTAGGGACGGTACATACTATAATTCACCCCTCCACTTT. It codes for CSARDGTYYNSPLHF.

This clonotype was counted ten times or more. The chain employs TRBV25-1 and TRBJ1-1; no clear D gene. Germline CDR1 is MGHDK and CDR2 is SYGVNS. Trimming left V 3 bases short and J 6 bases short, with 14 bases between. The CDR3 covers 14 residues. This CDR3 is CASSEMTGSPEAFF. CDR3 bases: TGTGCCAGCAGTGAGATGACGGGGTCACCTGAAGCTTTCTTT.

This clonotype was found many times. In nucleotides, the CDR3 is TGTGCCATCAGTGAGACCGGGACGATTAATGAAAAACTGTTTTTT. This encodes CAISETGTINEKLFF. The chain combines TRBV10-3 with TRBJ1-4; weak D call: TRBD1 (5 bases). Germline V gene sequence: CDR1 ENHRY, CDR2 SYGVKD. The V and J ends lost 2 bases and 4 bases respectively, with 11 bases between them. CDR3 size: 15 residues.

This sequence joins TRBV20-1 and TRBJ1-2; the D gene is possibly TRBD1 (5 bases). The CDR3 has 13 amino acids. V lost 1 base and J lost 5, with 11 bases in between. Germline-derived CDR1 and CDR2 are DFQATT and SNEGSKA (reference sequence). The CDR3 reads CSARVPGRYGYTF. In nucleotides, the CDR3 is TGCAGTGCTAGAGTCCCGGGACGGTATGGCTACACCTTC.

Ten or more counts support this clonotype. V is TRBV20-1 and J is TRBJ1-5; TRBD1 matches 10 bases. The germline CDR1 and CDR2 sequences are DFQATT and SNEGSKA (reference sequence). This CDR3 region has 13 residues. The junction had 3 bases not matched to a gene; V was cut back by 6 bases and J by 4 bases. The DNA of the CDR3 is TGCAGTGCCCCGGGACAGGGGAATCAGCCCCAGCATTTT. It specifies CSAPGQGNQPQHF.

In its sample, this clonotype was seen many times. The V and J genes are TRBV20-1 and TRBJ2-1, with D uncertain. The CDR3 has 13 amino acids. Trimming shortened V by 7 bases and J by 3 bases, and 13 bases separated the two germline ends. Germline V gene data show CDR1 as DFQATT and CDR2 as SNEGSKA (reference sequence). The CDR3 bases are TGCAGTGGGAGTGGCTCTCGCTACAATGAGCAGTTCTTC. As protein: CSGSGSRYNEQFF.

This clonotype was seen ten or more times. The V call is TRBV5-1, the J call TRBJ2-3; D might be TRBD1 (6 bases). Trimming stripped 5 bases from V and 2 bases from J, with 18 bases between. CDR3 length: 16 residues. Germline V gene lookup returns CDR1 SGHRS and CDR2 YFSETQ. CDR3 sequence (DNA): TGCGCCAGCAGTTTGCCGGGACAAAAGCACACAGATACGCAGTATTTT. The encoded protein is CASSLPGQKHTDTQYF.

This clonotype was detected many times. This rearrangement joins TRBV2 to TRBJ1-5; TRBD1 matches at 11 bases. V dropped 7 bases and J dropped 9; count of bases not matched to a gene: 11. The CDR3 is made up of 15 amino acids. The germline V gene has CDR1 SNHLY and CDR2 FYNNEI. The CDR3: CASKADRGREAPQHF. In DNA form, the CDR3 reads TGTGCCAGCAAAGCGGACAGGGGGCGCGAGGCGCCCCAGCATTTT.

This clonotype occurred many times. The CDR3 reads CASIDGAPSYNEQFF. The CDR3 region has the DNA TGTGCCAGTATAGACGGGGCCCCTTCCTACAATGAGCAGTTCTTC. This rearrangement joins TRBV7-9 to TRBJ2-1; D assignment may be TRBD1 or TRBD2 (5 bases each). Germline V gene sequence: CDR1 SEHNR, CDR2 FQNEAQ (reference sequence). The V gene lost 9 bases and the J gene lost 1 base, with 16 bases spanning the gap. The CDR3 contains 15 residues.

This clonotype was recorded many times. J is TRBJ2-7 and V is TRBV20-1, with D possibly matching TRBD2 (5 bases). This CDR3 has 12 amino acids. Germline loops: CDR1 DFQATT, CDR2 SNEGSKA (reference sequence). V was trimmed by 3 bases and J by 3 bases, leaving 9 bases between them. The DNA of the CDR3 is TGCAGTGCTAGTCCGGGGAGCTACGAGCAGTACTTC. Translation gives CSASPGSYEQYF.

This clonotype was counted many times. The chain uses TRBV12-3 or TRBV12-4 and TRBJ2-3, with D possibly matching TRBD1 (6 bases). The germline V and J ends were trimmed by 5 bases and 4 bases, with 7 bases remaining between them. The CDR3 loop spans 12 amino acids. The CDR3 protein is CASSTGPDTQYF. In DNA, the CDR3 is TGTGCCAGCAGTACAGGGCCAGATACGCAGTATTTT.

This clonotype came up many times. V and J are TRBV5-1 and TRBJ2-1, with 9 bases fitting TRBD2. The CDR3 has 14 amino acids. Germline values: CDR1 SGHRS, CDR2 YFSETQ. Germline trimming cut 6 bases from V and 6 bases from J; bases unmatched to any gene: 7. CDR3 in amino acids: CASTALAGINEQFF. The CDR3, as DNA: TGCGCCAGCACCGCGCTAGCGGGGATCAATGAGCAGTTCTTC.

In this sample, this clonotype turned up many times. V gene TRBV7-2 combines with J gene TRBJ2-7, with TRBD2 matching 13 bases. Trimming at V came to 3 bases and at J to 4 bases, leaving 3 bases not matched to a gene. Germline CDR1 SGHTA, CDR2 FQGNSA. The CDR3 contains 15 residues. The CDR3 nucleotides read TGTGCCAGCAGCTTGAAGACTAGCGGGGGGTACGAGCAGTACTTC. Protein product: CASSLKTSGGYEQYF.

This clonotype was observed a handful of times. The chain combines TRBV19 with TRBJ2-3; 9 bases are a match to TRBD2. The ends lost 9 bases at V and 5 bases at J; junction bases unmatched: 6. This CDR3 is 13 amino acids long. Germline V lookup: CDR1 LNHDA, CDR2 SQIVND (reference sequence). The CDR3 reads CASRLAGQDTQYF. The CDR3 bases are TGTGCCAGCCGGCTAGCGGGGCAAGATACGCAGTATTTT.

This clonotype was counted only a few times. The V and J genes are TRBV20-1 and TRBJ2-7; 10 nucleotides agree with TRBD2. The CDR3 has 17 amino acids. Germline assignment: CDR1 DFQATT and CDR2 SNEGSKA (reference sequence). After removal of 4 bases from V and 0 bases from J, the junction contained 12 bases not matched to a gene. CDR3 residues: CSATLLLAGESSYEQYF. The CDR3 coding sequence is TGCAGTGCTACCCTCCTTCTAGCGGGGGAGAGCTCCTACGAGCAGTACTTC.

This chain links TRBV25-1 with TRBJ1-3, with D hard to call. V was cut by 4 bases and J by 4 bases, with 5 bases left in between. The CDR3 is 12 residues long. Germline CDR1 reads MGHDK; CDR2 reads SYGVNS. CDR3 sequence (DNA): TGTGCCAGCAGTGTTGGGGGAAACACCATATATTTT. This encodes CASSVGGNTIYF.

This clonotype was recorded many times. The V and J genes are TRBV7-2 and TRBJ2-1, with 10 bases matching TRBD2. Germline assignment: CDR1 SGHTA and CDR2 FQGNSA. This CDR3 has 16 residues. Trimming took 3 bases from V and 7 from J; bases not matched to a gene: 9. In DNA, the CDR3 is TGTGCCAGCAGCTTGAGCGGGGGGGCTTGGCGGAATGAGCAGTTCTTC. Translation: CASSLSGGAWRNEQFF. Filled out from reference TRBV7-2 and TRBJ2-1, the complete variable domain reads GAGVSQSPSNKVTEKGKDVELRCDPISGHTALYWYRQSLGQGLEFLIYFQGNSAPDKSGLPSDRFSAERTGGSVSTLTIQRTQQEDSAVYLCASSLSGGAWRNEQFFGPGTRLTVL.

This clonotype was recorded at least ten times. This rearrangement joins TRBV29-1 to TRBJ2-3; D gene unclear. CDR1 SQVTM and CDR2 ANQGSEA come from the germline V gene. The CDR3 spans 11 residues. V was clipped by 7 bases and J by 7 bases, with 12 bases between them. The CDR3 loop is CSALFSHTQYF. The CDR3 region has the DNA TGCAGCGCTCTTTTTAGCCATACGCAGTATTTT.

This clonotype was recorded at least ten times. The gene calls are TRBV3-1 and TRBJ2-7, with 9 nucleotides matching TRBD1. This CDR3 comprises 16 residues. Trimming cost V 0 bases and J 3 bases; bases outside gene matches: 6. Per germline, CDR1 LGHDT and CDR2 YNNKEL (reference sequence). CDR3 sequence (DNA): TGTGCCAGCAGCCAAGATCCAGGACAGGGGCTCTACGAGCAGTACTTC. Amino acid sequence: CASSQDPGQGLYEQYF.

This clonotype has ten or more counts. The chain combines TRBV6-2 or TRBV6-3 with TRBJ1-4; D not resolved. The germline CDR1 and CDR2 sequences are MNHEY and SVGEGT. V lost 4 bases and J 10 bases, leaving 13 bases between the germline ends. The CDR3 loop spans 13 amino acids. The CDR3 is CASSLRWERKLFF. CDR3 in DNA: TGTGCCAGCAGTTTGCGTTGGGAGCGAAAACTGTTTTTT.

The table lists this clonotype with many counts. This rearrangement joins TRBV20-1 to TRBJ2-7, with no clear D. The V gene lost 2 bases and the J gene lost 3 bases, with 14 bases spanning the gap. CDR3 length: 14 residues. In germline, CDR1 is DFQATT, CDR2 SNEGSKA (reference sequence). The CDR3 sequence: CSARPLGGNYEQYF. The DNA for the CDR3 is TGCAGTGCTAGACCACTCGGCGGTAACTACGAGCAGTACTTC.

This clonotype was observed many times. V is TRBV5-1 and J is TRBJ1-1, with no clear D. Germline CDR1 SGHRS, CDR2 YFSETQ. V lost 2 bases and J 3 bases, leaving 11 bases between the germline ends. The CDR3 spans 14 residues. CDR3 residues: CASSLSPAYTEAFF. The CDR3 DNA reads TGCGCCAGCAGCTTAAGTCCGGCTTACACTGAAGCTTTCTTT.